These 9 T cell receptor beta chains originate from one sample sequenced in a study of vaccination effects on CD4 cells after COVID-19. With roughly nine days of culture completed, CD4+ T cells were isolated. Participants completed two doses of the BNT162b2 or mRNA-1273 vaccine. Their cognate antigens are unknown. Using immunoSEQ multiplex PCR, the repertoire was profiled, and TCRdb retains in-frame clones only, with some absent. The data hold about 40,000 clones, with around 73% observed a single time. The sample consisted of CD4+ T cells from PBMCs cultured without peptide, taken after COVID-19 vaccination. The origin of the receptors is a human donor who received a COVID-19 vaccine.

This chain uses TRBV5-1 with TRBJ2-5; possibly TRBD1 for D (5 bases). This CDR3 has 16 amino acids. CDR1 and CDR2 from the germline V gene are SGHRS and YFSETQ. V lost 0 bases, J lost 1 base, and 13 bases lay in between. CDR3 bases: TGCGCCAGCAGCTTGGTAGATGGCAGGGCCCAAGAGACCCAGTACTTC. It yields the protein CASSLVDGRAQETQYF.

The genes are TRBV10-2 and TRBJ2-1; maybe TRBD1 (6 bases). CDR1 WSHSY and CDR2 SAAADI come from the germline V gene. With 7 bases removed from V and 9 bases from J, the gap between germline ends came to 22 bases. The CDR3 contains 15 residues. In DNA form, the CDR3 reads TGCGCCAGCACCCGAACAGGGATTGACGTCGGTGAGCAGTTCTTC. This codes for CASTRTGIDVGEQFF.

This chain links TRBV27 with TRBJ2-7; 7 nucleotides align to TRBD1. Unmatched junction bases numbered 5, after V lost 1 base and J lost 5 bases. Germline assignment: CDR1 MNHEY and CDR2 SMNVEV (reference sequence). CDR3 size: 14 residues. In nucleotides, the CDR3 is TGTGCCAGCAGTTTATTTCAGGGGGTGGACGAGCAGTACTTC. It yields the protein CASSLFQGVDEQYF.

The rearrangement joins TRBV7-9 to TRBJ2-7, with D unclear. The germline CDR1 and CDR2 sequences are SEHNR and FQNEAQ (reference sequence). V lost 5 bases to trimming and J lost 0 bases, with 23 bases between them. CDR3 length: 18 residues. This chain's CDR3 is CASSTTLGTAESSYEQYF. The CDR3 nucleotides read TGTGCCAGCAGCACAACGCTAGGCACAGCCGAAAGCTCCTACGAGCAGTACTTC.

Only a few counts were recorded for this clone. The CDR3 here is CASSQTSQGEQYF. The CDR3 DNA sequence: TGTGCCAGCAGTCAGACTAGTCAAGGGGAGCAGTACTTC. The chain is built from TRBV6-5 and TRBJ2-7; weak D call: TRBD2 (6 bases). The V gene lost 5 bases and the J gene lost 7 bases, with 15 bases spanning the gap. CDR3 length: 13 amino acids. Germline V gives CDR1 MNHEY, CDR2 SVGAGI.

The chain employs TRBV7-8 and TRBJ2-1; TRBD2 matches 9 bases. This CDR3 is 15 amino acids long. Germline V gives CDR1 SGHVS, CDR2 FQNEAQ. J was trimmed by 8 bases and V by 1 base; bases with no gene match: 6. The CDR3 sequence is CASSLEGGGAYEQFF. The CDR3 bases are TGTGCCAGCAGCTTAGAAGGCGGGGGGGCCTATGAGCAGTTCTTC.

CDR3 DNA: TGCAGCGTTGAAGAAAACAGGAACACTGAAGCTTTCTTT. This translates into CSVEENRNTEAFF. V gene TRBV29-1 combines with J gene TRBJ1-1, with D hard to call. The CDR3 contains 13 residues. The ends were cut back, 0 bases at V and 1 base at J, with 6 bases in the middle. The germline CDR1 and CDR2 sequences are SQVTM and ANQGSEA.

This chain links TRBV2 with TRBJ2-3; TRBD2 agrees at 8 bases. Germline V gene data show CDR1 as SNHLY and CDR2 as FYNNEI. V shed 6 bases, J shed 1 base, and the junction held 9 bases outside the gene matches. The CDR3 extends over 16 amino acids. The CDR3 loop reads CASSPRAGGRTDTQYF. The CDR3 region has the DNA TGTGCCAGCAGCCCCCGTGCGGGAGGACGCACAGATACGCAGTATTTT.

This clone was seen just once. The chain joins TRBV24-1 to TRBJ1-6; perhaps TRBD1 as D (5 bases). The CDR3 covers 16 residues. V lost 7 bases, J lost 3 bases, and 15 bases lay in between. CDR1 is KGHDR, CDR2 SFDVKD, per germline. The CDR3 reads CATRTSGAGYNSPLHF. The CDR3, as DNA: TGTGCCACCAGGACATCCGGGGCGGGCTATAATTCACCCCTCCACTTT.